This T cell receptor (beta chain) was observed in a study of shared clonotypes between healthy human individuals. Splitting the CD4+ cells yielded a CD45RA+ naive subset and a CD45RA-negative memory subset. TCRdb's copy holds only in-frame clones and misses some; the assay was immunoSEQ multiplex PCR. The sample carries about 960,000 clones, about 80% recorded once. Trimming took off 1 base at V and 1 base at J, with 12 bases between the two ends. The CDR3 contains 16 residues. CDR1 and CDR2 from the germline V gene are LNHNV and YYDKDF (reference sequence). The TCR was taken from a man aged 18 to 35 in good health. Sequenced material: memory CD4+ T cells sorted from blood. Sample subset: CD45RA-negative fraction. The chain joins TRBV15 to TRBJ2-3, with unresolved D. DNA of the CDR3: TGTGCCACCAGCAGAGCTCAAGGTTTTGGCACAGATACGCAGTATTTT. Translating it yields CATSRAQGFGTDTQYF.